These 2 T cell receptor beta chains came from one sample sequenced in a study of cytomegalovirus exposure and HLA in healthy donors. It was with 60 Vbeta and 13 Jbeta primers that the PCR ran. The protocol was immunoSEQ multiplex PCR, while the TCRdb copy is restricted to in-frame clones and leaves out a portion. The table shows 150,000 or so clones, with approximately 74% occurring only once. The sample comprised PBMCs. These receptor sequences come from a man between 25 and 39 years old in good health and CMV-seronegative.

This clone came up a few times. This rearrangement joins TRBV6-5 to TRBJ1-1, with D perhaps TRBD1 (6 bases). Germline V gives CDR1 MNHEY, CDR2 SVGAGI. This CDR3 region has 15 residues. Deletions cut 4 bases from V and 3 bases from J, with 15 bases between. The CDR3 loop is CASSFSTRGDTEAFF. Here the CDR3 DNA reads TGTGCCAGCAGTTTCTCGACCAGGGGTGACACTGAAGCTTTCTTT.

This chain connects TRBV19 to TRBJ1-4; D is uncertain. Looked up from germline, CDR1 is LNHDA and CDR2 is SQIVND (reference sequence). The CDR3 loop spans 18 amino acids. V lost 3 bases and J 8 bases, leaving 25 bases between the germline ends. CDR3 sequence: CASSISPGTLAAGEKLFF. In DNA, the CDR3 is TGTGCCAGTAGTATCTCCCCGGGAACGCTCGCCGCGGGGGAAAAACTGTTTTTT.